This TCR beta chain was documented in a study of blood T cell repertoires in COVID-19. At the level of the study: PBMCs, B-cell-depleted T cells, or T cells were the source of the cDNA or gDNA that made up the material.

In the source study's methods: From reference gene primer amplification, estimates of nucleated cell counts were derived. Clones were read by immunoSEQ multiplex PCR, and TCRdb kept only the in-frame ones, dropping some. V, J and clone size derive from that table, while D and trimming were established from the DNA sequence. The table includes a few hundred thousand clones, around four fifths detected once. This CDR3 comprises 15 residues. Between the trimmed V and J ends, which lost 3 bases and 3 bases, there was a span of 9 bases. Looked up from germline, CDR1 is LNHDA and CDR2 is SQIVND (reference sequence).

The clonotype was recovered from a woman aged 50 to 65 with acute or convalescent COVID-19. The specimen was peripheral blood. This chain uses TRBV19 with TRBJ1-6; D unresolved. The CDR3 reads CASSIRRDYNSPLHF. DNA of the CDR3: TGTGCCAGTAGTATTCGGAGAGACTATAATTCACCCCTCCACTTT.